This T cell receptor (beta chain) appears in the sequencing data of a study of T cells in Graves' hyperthyroidism and ophthalmopathy. TCR beta CDR3 region amplification was performed from RNA transcripts. First-round RT-PCR with HTBI primers amplified the TCR CDR3 region. TCRdb processed the multiplex PCR reads anew with MiXCR; each CDR3 protein has one entry. The sample contains 250,000 to 300,000 distinct CDR3 sequences, 12% to 15% of which appear only once. When ophthalmopathy did not progress within 18 months, Graves' hyperthyroidism was considered stable. Uncontrolled infection, other autoimmune disease, pregnancy and lactation each barred patients from inclusion. The study's findings and limits: Most clonotypes expanded in the thyroid (above 0.001) were also present in blood. The model's output predicted ophthalmopathy at a median of 6.5 months prior to onset.

This clonotype was detected ten times or more. Its antigen remains unknown. This CDR3 comprises 16 residues. V trimming: 3 bases; J trimming: 5 bases; junction bases outside the gene matches: 9. Germline V CDR1 and CDR2: LNHDA, SQIVND (reference sequence). The receptor's source is a middle-aged woman with Graves' hyperthyroidism. The sample comprised blood. The chain joins TRBV19 to TRBJ2-1; TRBD2 matches 8 bases. In nucleotides, the CDR3 is TGTGCCAGTAGTATTGGCAGCGGGAGAGTCCACAATGAGCAGTTCTTC. Translation: CASSIGSGRVHNEQFF.